Presented here are 9 T cell receptor beta chains from one specimen sequenced in a study of T cell responses to AZD1222 COVID-19 vaccine. TCRdb's table, derived via immunoSEQ multiplex PCR, lists solely in-frame clones and lacks some. The data contain more than 80,000 clones, over 75% of them singletons. This specimen was peripheral blood, taken 28 days after the second AZD1222 dose. All receptors derive from an adult who received the AZD1222 COVID-19 vaccine.

V is TRBV2 and J is TRBJ1-2; no reliable D call. CDR3 length: 15 residues. Germline CDR1 and CDR2: SNHLY and FYNNEI. The V end lost 3 bases, the J end lost 5 bases, and 16 bases lay between the germline ends. This CDR3 reads CASSESTGWAYGYTF. For the CDR3, the DNA is TGTGCCAGCAGTGAGAGCACGGGGTGGGCATATGGCTACACCTTC.

The chain recombines TRBV7-3 with TRBJ2-1, with TRBD1 identical over 9 bases. V shed 5 bases, J shed 7 bases, and the junction held 12 bases outside the gene matches. From germline, CDR1 is SGHTA and CDR2 FQGTGA. The CDR3 has 16 amino acids. The CDR3 reads CASSNLRTGVPNEQFF. Here the CDR3 DNA reads TGTGCCAGCAGCAATCTCCGGACAGGGGTCCCGAATGAGCAGTTCTTC.

The chain uses TRBV2 and TRBJ2-3; 9 positions agree with TRBD2. V was clipped by 1 base and J by 1 base; unmatched bases: 6. The CDR3 is 17 residues long. Germline assignment: CDR1 SNHLY and CDR2 FYNNEI. This CDR3 is CASSEEPPSGGTDTQYF. CDR3 bases: TGTGCCAGCAGTGAAGAGCCGCCTAGCGGGGGCACAGATACGCAGTATTTT.

The chain couples TRBV11-2 to TRBJ2-3; D is undetermined. Germline V lookup: CDR1 SGHAT, CDR2 FQNNGV. There are 15 residues in the CDR3. With 1 base removed from V and 0 bases from J, the gap between germline ends came to 8 bases. The CDR3: CASSLGAGSTDTQYF. DNA for the CDR3: TGTGCCAGCAGCTTAGGGGCAGGTAGCACAGATACGCAGTATTTT.

The J gene is TRBJ2-7, the V gene TRBV15; D possibly corresponds to TRBD2 (6 bases). The CDR3 is 14 amino acids. CDR1 is LNHNV, CDR2 YYDKDF, per germline (reference sequence). V shed 1 base and J shed 4 bases, with 11 bases lying between them. CDR3 region: CATSRAGDGYEQYF. DNA of the CDR3: TGTGCCACCAGCAGAGCGGGAGATGGATACGAGCAGTACTTC.

The V gene is TRBV28, the J gene TRBJ2-7; the match to TRBD2 covers 7 bases. Germline V gene lookup returns CDR1 MDHEN and CDR2 SYDVKM. With V trimmed by 8 bases and J by 2 bases, 12 bases remained unmatched. The CDR3 is made up of 15 amino acids. Written as DNA, the CDR3 is TGTGCCAGCTCCCTCGGAACTAGCGCCGCCTACGAGCAGTACTTC. It yields the protein CASSLGTSAAYEQYF.

By sample share, this clone is medium-sized. This chain connects TRBV4-1 to TRBJ1-4; D is unresolved. Trimming left V 0 bases short and J 5 bases short, with 7 bases between. Germline V lookup: CDR1 MGHRA, CDR2 YSYEKL. This CDR3 is 14 amino acids long. CDR3 residues: CASSQEGFNEKLFF. Here the CDR3 DNA reads TGCGCCAGCAGCCAAGAGGGTTTCAATGAAAAACTGTTTTTT.

The chain has TRBV15 and TRBJ1-3, with no clear D. The CDR3 runs 13 residues. Germline values: CDR1 LNHNV, CDR2 YYDKDF (reference sequence). Trimming removed 5 bases from V and 2 bases from J, with 7 bases in between. The DNA for the CDR3 is TGTGCCACCAGCCTGGCGACTGGAAACACCATATATTTT. Protein product: CATSLATGNTIYF.

V and J are TRBV21-1 and TRBJ1-5. TRBV21-1 constitutes a pseudogene. The CDR3 is 19 amino acids. CDR3 amino acids: CASSNMRGRGRYSNQPQHF. In nucleotides, the CDR3 is TGTGCCAGCAGCAACATGCGGGGGCGCGGGCGGTATAGCAATCAGCCCCAGCATTTT.